Included here is one T cell receptor beta chain sequence, with context. Its matching antigen is unknown. Second doses were pooled across both intervals (about 4 or about 12 weeks). Measured with immunoSEQ multiplex PCR; TCRdb has only the in-frame clones, and not every one. This table has some 96,000 clones, approximately 84% appearing once. The data belong to a study of T cell responses to AZD1222 COVID-19 vaccine. Findings of the study overall: Mapped onto spike, vaccine-associated CD4 TCRs spanned it and were dominant at 160-218 and 743-854. The donor cohort was predominantly white British with a female majority, and clonal diversity may have been underestimated.

The sequence derives from an adult who received the AZD1222 COVID-19 vaccine. The sample consisted of peripheral blood, taken 28 days after the second AZD1222 dose.

The chain's CDR3 is CATSRDRGQETQYF. The CDR3, as DNA: TGTGCCACCAGCAGAGATAGAGGCCAAGAGACCCAGTACTTC. The chain recombines TRBV15 with TRBJ2-5, with no clear D. Germline V CDR1 and CDR2: LNHNV, YYDKDF (reference sequence). V was trimmed by 0 bases and J by 1 base, leaving 6 bases between them. The CDR3 length is 14 residues. The complete variable domain, with remaining parts taken from reference TRBV15 and TRBJ2-5, reads DAMVIQNPRYQVTQFGKPVTLSCSQTLNHNVMYWYQQKSSQAPKLLFHYYDKDFNNEADTPDNFQSRRPNTSFCFLDIRSPGLGDTAMYLCATSRDRGQETQYFGPGTRLLVL.